This T cell receptor beta chain is drawn from a study of blood T cell repertoires in COVID-19 (dated by TCRdb to 2018 to 2021). About the full investigation: Collaborator samples came from the United States, Italy and Spain and covered acute and convalescent phases of COVID-19. The material from the prospective study consisted of cDNA or gDNA derived from T cells, B-cell-depleted T cells, or PBMCs. Subjects who had been exposed to COVID-19, were actively infected with it, or had recovered from it provided the deeply sampled blood TCRbeta repertoires that made up the dataset. The repertoires were released in a freely available public database meant as a resource for research on the immune response to SARS-CoV-2. The samples were drawn from two sources: the first 160 participants of the ongoing ImmuneRACE study, and 1,000 to 1,500 subjects contributed by 6 global collaborators. A de-identified subject ID, COVID-19 status, age in years and sex were almost always included in the sample metadata. HLA class I and class II types, where available, came from metadata supplied by the sample provider rather than from assay-based typing.

Of note for this clone: Its antigen remains undetermined. The sample holds no much larger clone one base away, and base qualities are not on file.

Samples from volunteer blood donors who had recovered from COVID-19 were contributed by a second Seattle source. Collaborating institutions collected whole blood in K2EDTA tubes following their own protocols. For TCRbeta analysis, collaborators shipped samples as frozen whole blood, isolated PBMCs, or DNA extracted from either of those sample types. General study outcomes and caveats: How much clinical and demographic metadata was included differed by source and by participant, and the metadata was provided uncurated.

TCRbeta CDR3 regions were amplified from genomic DNA using the immunoSEQ Assay, a bias-controlled multiplex PCR. Concerning the study's data processing: Within the assay, amplification of reference gene primers was used to estimate how many nucleated cells each sample contained. To quantify the absolute abundance of each unique TCRbeta CDR3 rearrangement, sequence reads were collapsed and filtered. For each sample, productive Simpson clonality was calculated as the square root of Simpson's diversity index across productive rearrangements. The table was pulled from immuneACCESS by TCRdb, which kept in-frame rearrangements only. Such tables lose some clones; where checked, under half of the loss comes from unresolved V genes, and the rest has no known cause. Clone size and V and J calls were adopted from that table, with D and trimming inferred from the DNA. The sample records 200,000 to 250,000 clones, under 85% of which are singletons. The biggest ten clones account for about 2% of the sample.

CDR1 and CDR2 are read off the germline V gene as MDHEN and SYDVKM. V is shortened by 5 bases, J by 8 bases, and the region joining them spans 19 bases. Including cysteine and phenylalanine, the CDR3 has 15 amino acids. Kept here is only the CDR3 DNA, which spans 45 bases and is read in frame from base 1. What was sequenced was peripheral blood. The sequence links TRBV28 to TRBJ1-5; TRBD1 could be the D gene, as 6 bases match. This sequence originates from a man younger than 40 who had recovered from COVID-19. The DNA is as follows: TGTGCCAGCAGTGTTTTCGCCCCAGGGGAAAAGCCCCAGCATTTT. Translated, it reads CASSVFAPGEKPQHF. The full variable domain, with segments outside the CDR3 supplied by the reference TRBV28 and TRBJ1-5 proteins, appears as DVKVTQSSRYLVKRTGEKVFLECVQDMDHENMFWYRQDPGLGLRLIYFSYDVKMKEKGDIPEGYSVSREKKERFSLILESASTNQTSMYLCASSVFAPGEKPQHFGDGTRLSIL.